One sample yielded the 15 T cell receptor beta chains listed below, sequenced in a study of T cells after yellow fever vaccination. TCRdb reprocessed the 5' RACE reads via MiXCR and lists one record per CDR3 protein. Seen here are approximately 180,000 distinct CDR3 sequences, approximately 6.2% observed once, and the top ten hold less than 3.5%. Source: CD4+ T cells sorted from PBMCs, taken on the day of the first yellow fever vaccination. Every receptor here comes from a man aged 18 to 30 who received the YFV17D yellow fever vaccine.

This clonotype was picked up many times. J is TRBJ2-5 and V is TRBV5-1; 9 positions agree with TRBD1. The CDR3 is made up of 13 amino acids. J was trimmed by 4 bases and V by 4 bases; bases with no gene match: 2. Germline CDR1 reads SGHRS; CDR2 reads YFSETQ. CDR3 sequence (DNA): TGCGCCAGCAGCCCGGGACAGGGAGAGACCCAGTACTTC. This gives the protein CASSPGQGETQYF.

Points on this clonotype: Mismatch with germline at one junction end may stem from a read error. The genes are TRBV11-2 and TRBJ2-1; 15 nucleotides match TRBD2. Germline V gives CDR1 SGHAT, CDR2 FQNNGV. This CDR3 region has 18 residues. The chain's CDR3 is CANSKFRTSGGAPDEQFF. The CDR3 nucleotides read TGTGCCAACAGCAAATTCCGGACTAGCGGGGGGGCCCCCGATGAGCAGTTCTTC.

Note on this clonotype: A single base separates this from a much larger clone, so it may be a read error. The gene calls are TRBV5-1 and TRBJ2-3, with D uncertain. This CDR3 has 14 residues. Germline lookup yields CDR1 SGHRS and CDR2 YFSETQ. In nucleotides, the CDR3 is TGCGCCAGCTGCTTGGAAATCGGAACAGATACGCAGTATTTT. Its translation is CASCLEIGTDTQYF.

This clonotype has at least ten counts. The rearrangement uses TRBV12-3 or TRBV12-4 and TRBJ2-3; the D is unclear. CDR3 length: 14 residues. V was cut by 2 bases and J by 1 base, with 7 bases left in between. This CDR3 is CASSLRVGTDTQYF. The CDR3 nucleotides are TGTGCCAGCAGTTTACGAGTGGGCACAGATACGCAGTATTTT.

V and J are TRBV11-2 and TRBJ1-1; D gene unclear. The CDR3 has 16 residues. Germline-derived CDR1 and CDR2 are SGHAT and FQNNGV. The germline V and J ends were trimmed by 3 bases and 3 bases, with 17 bases remaining between them. CDR3 in DNA: TGTGCCAGCAGCTTTGGCGTGCTCTCGTCGTACACTGAAGCTTTCTTT. Its translation: CASSFGVLSSYTEAFF.

The chain is built from TRBV4-3 and TRBJ1-2; the match to TRBD1 covers 7 bases. Germline CDR1 reads LGHNA; CDR2 reads YSLEER. CDR3 size: 13 residues. The junction had 1 base not matched to a gene; V was cut back by 3 bases and J by 3 bases. CDR3: CASSHTGDYGYTF. The CDR3 coding sequence is TGCGCCAGCAGCCACACAGGGGACTATGGCTACACCTTC.

This chain connects TRBV7-2 to TRBJ1-1; 9 positions match TRBD1. The CDR3 is 15 residues long. The germline V gene encodes CDR1 SGHTA and CDR2 FQGNSA. V shed 5 bases, J shed 1 base, and the junction held 5 bases outside the gene matches. The CDR3 loop is CASSGRQGENTEAFF. DNA of the CDR3: TGTGCCAGCAGCGGCCGACAGGGGGAGAACACTGAAGCTTTCTTT. Full variable domain (missing parts from reference TRBV7-2 and TRBJ1-1): GAGVSQSPSNKVTEKGKDVELRCDPISGHTALYWYRQSLGQGLEFLIYFQGNSAPDKSGLPSDRFSAERTGGSVSTLTIQRTQQEDSAVYLCASSGRQGENTEAFFGQGTRLTVV.

V usage is TRBV10-3 and J usage is TRBJ1-1; D is undetermined. Germline V lookup: CDR1 ENHRY, CDR2 SYGVKD. The CDR3 runs 13 residues. V shed 5 bases and J shed 4 bases, with 11 bases lying between them. This CDR3 reads CAISPDLATEAFF. CDR3 bases: TGTGCCATCAGTCCAGACCTGGCCACTGAAGCTTTCTTT.

This clonotype occurred a few times. The chain combines TRBV9 with TRBJ2-1; unclear D gene. Germline V gives CDR1 SGDLS, CDR2 YYNGEE. CDR3 length: 12 residues. Trimming pared 8 bases from V and 10 bases from J, leaving 16 bases between. CDR3 DNA sequence: TGTGCCAGTCCTCGCCCCAATGGGGAGCAGTTCTTC. This codes for CASPRPNGEQFF.

Only a few counts were recorded for this clonotype. This chain joins TRBV11-3 and TRBJ2-1, with a tentative D call TRBD2 (5 bases). This CDR3 has 14 residues. The V end lost 6 bases, the J end lost 6 bases, and 15 bases lay between the germline ends. Germline V lookup: CDR1 SGHNT, CDR2 YENEEA. DNA for the CDR3: TGTGCCAGCAGTCAACGGGGTAGCACCAATGAGCAGTTCTTC. Its translation: CASSQRGSTNEQFF. Looking up the rest from reference TRBV11-3 and TRBJ2-1 gives the full variable domain: EAGVVQSPRYKIIEKKQPVAFWCNPISGHNTLYWYLQNLGQGPELLIRYENEEAVDDSQLPKDRFSAERLKGVDSTLKIQPAELGDSAVYLCASSQRGSTNEQFFGPGTRLTVL.

The chain carries TRBV3-1 and TRBJ2-3; 9 bases are shared with TRBD1. J lost 2 bases, V lost 5 bases, and 14 bases had no gene match. CDR1 LGHDT and CDR2 YNNKEL come from the germline V gene (reference sequence). CDR3 length equals 18 residues. In DNA form, the CDR3 reads TGTGCCAGCAGCTCCACCGGGACAGGGATTGGGTACACAGATACGCAGTATTTT. Its translation is CASSSTGTGIGYTDTQYF.

The CDR3 region has the DNA TGTGCCAGCACCACTAGCGGGGTTGGAGATACGCAGTATTTT. This sequence encodes CASTTSGVGDTQYF. The rearrangement joins TRBV6-5 to TRBJ2-3, with 10 bases that match TRBD2. The CDR3 has 14 amino acids. V shed 7 bases, J shed 5 bases, and the junction held 6 bases outside the gene matches. Germline-derived CDR1 and CDR2 are MNHEY and SVGAGI.

This clonotype was detected many times. This chain connects TRBV20-1 to TRBJ2-7; either TRBD1 or TRBD2 may supply D (5 bases each). The CDR3 loop spans 14 amino acids. Looked up from germline, CDR1 is DFQATT and CDR2 is SNEGSKA (reference sequence). Deletions cut 0 bases from V and 0 bases from J, with 9 bases between. CDR3 region: CSARDAGSSYEQYF. The CDR3 region has the DNA TGCAGTGCTAGAGATGCAGGGAGCTCCTACGAGCAGTACTTC.

This clonotype was found many times. The chain carries TRBV18 and TRBJ2-2; no clear D gene. CDR1 KGHSH and CDR2 LQKENI come from the germline V gene. This CDR3 has 12 amino acids. Trimming left V 4 bases short and J 7 bases short, with 7 bases between. DNA for the CDR3: TGTGCCAGCTCACAGACAAGCGGGGAGCTGTTTTTT. Encoded protein: CASSQTSGELFF.

This clonotype was found many times. This rearrangement joins TRBV5-1 to TRBJ2-7; D may match TRBD1 or TRBD2 (5 bases each). The V gene lost 1 base and the J gene lost 5 bases, with 13 bases spanning the gap. CDR1 and CDR2 (germline): SGHRS, YFSETQ. The CDR3 loop spans 14 amino acids. The CDR3: CASSLIEGHDEQYF. The CDR3 coding sequence is TGCGCCAGCAGCTTGATAGAGGGGCACGACGAGCAGTACTTC.